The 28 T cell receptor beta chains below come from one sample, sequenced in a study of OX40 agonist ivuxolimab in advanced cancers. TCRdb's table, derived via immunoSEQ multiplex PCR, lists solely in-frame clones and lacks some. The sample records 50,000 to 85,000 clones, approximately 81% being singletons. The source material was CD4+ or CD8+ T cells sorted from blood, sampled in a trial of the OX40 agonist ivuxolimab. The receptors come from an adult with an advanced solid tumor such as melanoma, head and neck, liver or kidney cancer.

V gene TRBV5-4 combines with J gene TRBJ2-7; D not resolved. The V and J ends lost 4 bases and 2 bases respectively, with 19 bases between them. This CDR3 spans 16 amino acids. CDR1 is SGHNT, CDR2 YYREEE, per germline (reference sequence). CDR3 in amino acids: CASSPTFGSLAYEQYF. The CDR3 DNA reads TGTGCCAGCAGCCCAACCTTCGGGTCCCTTGCCTACGAGCAGTACTTC.

The CDR3: CASSLGDPRGNQPQHF. The CDR3 bases are TGTGCCAGCAGCTTGGGGGATCCGCGGGGCAATCAGCCCCAGCATTTT. The rearrangement joins TRBV5-8 to TRBJ1-5; D is unclear. Germline CDR1 is SGHTS and CDR2 is YDEGEE. Trimming left V 0 bases short and J 2 bases short, with 12 bases between. The CDR3 spans 16 residues.

The CDR3: CASSQDWVSGNTIYF. The CDR3 nucleotides read TGCGCCAGCAGCCAAGACTGGGTCTCTGGAAACACCATATATTTT. This chain connects TRBV4-1 to TRBJ1-3; D gene ambiguous. V lost 0 bases, J lost 0 bases, and 6 bases lay in between. From germline, CDR1 is MGHRA and CDR2 YSYEKL. The CDR3 sequence is 15 residues long.

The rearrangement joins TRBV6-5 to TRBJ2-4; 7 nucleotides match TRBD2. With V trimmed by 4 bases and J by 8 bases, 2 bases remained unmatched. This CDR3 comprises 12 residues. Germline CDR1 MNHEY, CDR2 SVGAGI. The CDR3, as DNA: TGTGCCAGCAGTTGGGGGGGGGACATTCAGTACTTC. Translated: CASSWGGDIQYF.

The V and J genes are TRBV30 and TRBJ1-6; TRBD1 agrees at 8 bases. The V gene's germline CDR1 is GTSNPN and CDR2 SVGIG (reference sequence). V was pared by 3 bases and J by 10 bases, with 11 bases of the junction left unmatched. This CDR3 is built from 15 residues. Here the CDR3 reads CAWSFGTGRQSPLHF. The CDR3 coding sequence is TGTGCCTGGAGCTTCGGGACAGGTCGTCAATCACCCCTCCACTTT.

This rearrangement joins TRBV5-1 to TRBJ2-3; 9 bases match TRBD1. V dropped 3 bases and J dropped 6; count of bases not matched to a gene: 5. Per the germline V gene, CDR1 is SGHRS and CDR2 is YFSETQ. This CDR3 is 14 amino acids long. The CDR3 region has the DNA TGCGCCAGCAGCTCGGACAGGGGATTGGATACGCAGTATTTT. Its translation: CASSSDRGLDTQYF. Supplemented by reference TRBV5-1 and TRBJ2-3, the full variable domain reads KAGVTQTPRYLIKTRGQQVTLSCSPISGHRSVSWYQQTPGQGLQFLFEYFSETQRNKGNFPGRFSGRQFSNSRSEMNVSTLELGDSALYLCASSSDRGLDTQYFGPGTRLTVL.

The CDR3 coding sequence is TGTGCCAGTAATGCGGGACAGGGGGCTGGAAAGCCCCAGCATTTT. Its translation is CASNAGQGAGKPQHF. The rearrangement uses TRBV19 and TRBJ1-5; 12 bases match TRBD1. V gave up 7 bases and J gave up 8 bases; unmatched junction bases: 9. The CDR3 extends over 15 amino acids. Looked up from germline, CDR1 is LNHDA and CDR2 is SQIVND (reference sequence).

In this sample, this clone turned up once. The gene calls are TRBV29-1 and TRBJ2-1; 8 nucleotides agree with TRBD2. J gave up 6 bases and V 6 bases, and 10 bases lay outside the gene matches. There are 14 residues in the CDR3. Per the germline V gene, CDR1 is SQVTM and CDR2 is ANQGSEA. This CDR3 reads CSVWAASGRNEQFF. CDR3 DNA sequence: TGCAGCGTCTGGGCGGCTAGCGGGCGCAATGAGCAGTTCTTC.

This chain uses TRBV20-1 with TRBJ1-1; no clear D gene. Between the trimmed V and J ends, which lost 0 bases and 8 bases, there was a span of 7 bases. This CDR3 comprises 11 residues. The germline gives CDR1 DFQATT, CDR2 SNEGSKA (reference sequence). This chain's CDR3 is CSARDSPEAFF. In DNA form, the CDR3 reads TGCAGTGCTAGAGACTCGCCCGAAGCTTTCTTT.

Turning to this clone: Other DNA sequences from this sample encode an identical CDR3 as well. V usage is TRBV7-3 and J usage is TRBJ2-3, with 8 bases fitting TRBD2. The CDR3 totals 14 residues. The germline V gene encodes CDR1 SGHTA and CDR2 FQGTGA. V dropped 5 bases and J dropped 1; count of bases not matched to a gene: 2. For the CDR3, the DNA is TGTGCCAGCAGCCCGACTAGCGGCACAGATACGCAGTATTTT. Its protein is CASSPTSGTDTQYF.

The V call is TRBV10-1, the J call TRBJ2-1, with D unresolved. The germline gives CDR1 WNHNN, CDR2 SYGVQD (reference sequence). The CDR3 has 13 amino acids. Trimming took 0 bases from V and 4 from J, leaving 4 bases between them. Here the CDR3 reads CASSESPYNEQFF. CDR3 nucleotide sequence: TGCGCCAGCAGTGAGTCGCCGTACAATGAGCAGTTCTTC.

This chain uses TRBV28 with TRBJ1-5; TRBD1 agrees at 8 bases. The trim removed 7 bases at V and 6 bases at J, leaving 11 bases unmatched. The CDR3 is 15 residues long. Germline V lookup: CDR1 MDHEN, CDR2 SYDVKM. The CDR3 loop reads CASTPDRVDAQPQHF. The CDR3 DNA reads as TGTGCCAGCACCCCGGACAGGGTGGACGCTCAGCCCCAGCATTTT.

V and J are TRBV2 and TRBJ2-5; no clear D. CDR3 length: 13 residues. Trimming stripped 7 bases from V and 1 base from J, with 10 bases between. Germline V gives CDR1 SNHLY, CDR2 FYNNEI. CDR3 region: CASTQLRQETQYF. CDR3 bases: TGTGCCAGCACCCAGCTTCGCCAAGAGACCCAGTACTTC. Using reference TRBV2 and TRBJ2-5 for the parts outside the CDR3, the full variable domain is EPEVTQTPSHQVTQMGQEVILRCVPISNHLYFYWYRQILGQKVEFLVSFYNNEISEKSEIFDDQFSVERPDGSNFTLKIRSTKLEDSAMYFCASTQLRQETQYFGPGTRLLVL.

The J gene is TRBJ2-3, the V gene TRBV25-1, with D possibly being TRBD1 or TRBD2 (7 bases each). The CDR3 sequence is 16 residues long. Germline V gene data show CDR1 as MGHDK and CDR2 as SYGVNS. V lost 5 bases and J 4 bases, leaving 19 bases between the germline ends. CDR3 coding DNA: TGTGCCAGCAGTTACCCAGGGGGGGGAAAATCAGATACGCAGTATTTT. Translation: CASSYPGGGKSDTQYF.

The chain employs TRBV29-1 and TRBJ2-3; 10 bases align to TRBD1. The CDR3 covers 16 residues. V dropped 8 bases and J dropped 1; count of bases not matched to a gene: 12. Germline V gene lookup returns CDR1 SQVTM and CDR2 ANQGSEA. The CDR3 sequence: CSFRDRGRWGTDTQYF. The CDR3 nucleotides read TGCAGCTTCCGTGACAGGGGGCGCTGGGGCACAGATACGCAGTATTTT.

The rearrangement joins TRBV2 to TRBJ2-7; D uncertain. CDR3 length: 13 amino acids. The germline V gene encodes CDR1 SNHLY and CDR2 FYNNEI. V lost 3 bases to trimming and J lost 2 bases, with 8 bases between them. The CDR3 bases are TGTGCCAGCAGTGATGTGGGCACCTACGAGCAGTACTTC. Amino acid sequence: CASSDVGTYEQYF.

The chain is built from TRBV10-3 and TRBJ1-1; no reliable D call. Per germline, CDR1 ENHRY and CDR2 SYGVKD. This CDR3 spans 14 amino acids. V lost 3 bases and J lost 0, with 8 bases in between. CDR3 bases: TGTGCCATCAGTGATGCGGGAATGAACACTGAAGCTTTCTTT. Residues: CAISDAGMNTEAFF.

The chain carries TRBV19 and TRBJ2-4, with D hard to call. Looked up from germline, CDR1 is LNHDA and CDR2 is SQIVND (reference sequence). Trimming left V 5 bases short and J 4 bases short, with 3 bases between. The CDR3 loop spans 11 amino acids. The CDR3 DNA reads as TGTGCCAGTAGTCAGAAAAACATTCAGTACTTC. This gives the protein CASSQKNIQYF.

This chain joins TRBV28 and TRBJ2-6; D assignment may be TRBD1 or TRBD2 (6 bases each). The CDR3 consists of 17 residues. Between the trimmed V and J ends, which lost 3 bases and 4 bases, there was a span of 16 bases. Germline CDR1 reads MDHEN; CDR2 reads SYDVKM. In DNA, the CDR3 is TGTGCCAGCAGTTTGGGAGGAGGGACATCCGGGGCCAACGTCCTGACTTTC. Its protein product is CASSLGGGTSGANVLTF.

The CDR3 DNA reads TGCGCCAGCAGCCAAGATCCCAGCTACAATGAGCAGTTCTTC. It translates to CASSQDPSYNEQFF. The J gene is TRBJ2-1, the V gene TRBV4-1; D is uncertain. The germline gives CDR1 MGHRA, CDR2 YSYEKL. V was clipped by 0 bases and J by 3 bases, with 6 bases between them. The CDR3 has 14 residues.

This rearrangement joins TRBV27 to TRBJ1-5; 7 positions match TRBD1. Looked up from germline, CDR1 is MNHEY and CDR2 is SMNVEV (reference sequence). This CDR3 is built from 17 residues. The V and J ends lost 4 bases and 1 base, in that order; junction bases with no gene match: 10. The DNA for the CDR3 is TGTGCCAGCAGTTCCCTTAGACAGGGCGTGAGCAATCAGCCCCAGCATTTT. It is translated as CASSSLRQGVSNQPQHF.

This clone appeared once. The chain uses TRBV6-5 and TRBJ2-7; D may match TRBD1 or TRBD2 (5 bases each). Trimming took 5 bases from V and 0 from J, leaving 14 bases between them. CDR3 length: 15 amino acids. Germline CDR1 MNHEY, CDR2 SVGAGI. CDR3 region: CASSNRGRSSYEQYF. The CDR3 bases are TGTGCCAGCAGTAACCGGGGCAGGAGCTCCTACGAGCAGTACTTC.

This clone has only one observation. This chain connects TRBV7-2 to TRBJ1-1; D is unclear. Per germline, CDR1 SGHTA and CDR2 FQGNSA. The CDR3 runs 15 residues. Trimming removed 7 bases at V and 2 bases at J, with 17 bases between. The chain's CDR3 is CASTPKAGVNTEAFF. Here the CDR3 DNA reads TGTGCCAGCACCCCAAAGGCAGGAGTCAACACTGAAGCTTTCTTT.

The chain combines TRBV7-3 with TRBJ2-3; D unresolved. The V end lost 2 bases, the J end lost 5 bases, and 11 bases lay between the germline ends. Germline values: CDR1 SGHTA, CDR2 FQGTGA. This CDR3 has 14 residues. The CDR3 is CASSLGRTIDTQYF. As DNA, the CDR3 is TGTGCCAGCAGCTTAGGGCGGACGATAGATACGCAGTATTTT. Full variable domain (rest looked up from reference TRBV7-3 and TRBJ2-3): GAGVSQTPSNKVTEKGKYVELRCDPISGHTALYWYRQSLGQGPEFLIYFQGTGAADDSGLPNDRFFAVRPEGSVSTLKIQRTERGDSAVYLCASSLGRTIDTQYFGPGTRLTVL.

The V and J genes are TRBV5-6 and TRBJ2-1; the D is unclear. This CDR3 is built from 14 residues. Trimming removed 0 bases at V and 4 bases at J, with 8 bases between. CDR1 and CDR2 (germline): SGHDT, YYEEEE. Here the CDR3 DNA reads TGTGCCAGCAGCTTGGGTAGGCAGTACAATGAGCAGTTCTTC. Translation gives CASSLGRQYNEQFF.

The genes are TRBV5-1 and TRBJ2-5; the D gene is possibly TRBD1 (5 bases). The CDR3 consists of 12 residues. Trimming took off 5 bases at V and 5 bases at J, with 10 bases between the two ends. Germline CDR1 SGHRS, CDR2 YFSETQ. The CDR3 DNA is TGCGCCAGCAGTGGGGCGTGGGAGACCCAGTACTTC. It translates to CASSGAWETQYF. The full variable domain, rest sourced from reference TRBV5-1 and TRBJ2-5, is KAGVTQTPRYLIKTRGQQVTLSCSPISGHRSVSWYQQTPGQGLQFLFEYFSETQRNKGNFPGRFSGRQFSNSRSEMNVSTLELGDSALYLCASSGAWETQYFGPGTRLLVL.

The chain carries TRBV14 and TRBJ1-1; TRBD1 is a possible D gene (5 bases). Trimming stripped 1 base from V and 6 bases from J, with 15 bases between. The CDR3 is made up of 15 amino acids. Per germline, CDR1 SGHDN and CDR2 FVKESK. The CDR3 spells CASSQGWRGRAEAFF. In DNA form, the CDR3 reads TGTGCCAGCAGCCAAGGTTGGCGGGGGAGAGCTGAAGCTTTCTTT.

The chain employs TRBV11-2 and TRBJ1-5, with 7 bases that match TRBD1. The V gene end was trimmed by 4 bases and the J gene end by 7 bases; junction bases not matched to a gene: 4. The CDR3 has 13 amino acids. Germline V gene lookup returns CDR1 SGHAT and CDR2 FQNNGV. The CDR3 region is CASSSSGGQPQHF. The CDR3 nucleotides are TGTGCCAGCAGCTCCTCAGGGGGACAGCCCCAGCATTTT.